The entry that follows covers one T cell receptor beta chain sequence. What it binds is not known. The data originate from a study of T cell responses to AZD1222 COVID-19 vaccine. With 0 bases removed from V and 3 bases from J, the gap between germline ends came to 3 bases. CDR1 is MNHNS, CDR2 SASEGT, per germline. The CDR3 totals 12 residues. The study's findings and limits: Clonal diversity was possibly underestimated, and white British individuals and females predominated among donors. No repertoire was sampled before or during the peak T cell response, only after it. Nearly half of the spike-specific TCRs reportedly recognize variant regions that carry no mutations.

Sequencing was performed with immunoSEQ multiplex PCR; in TCRdb, only in-frame clones are kept and a portion is missing. The table records 45,000 to 55,000 clones, around 84% of them present only once. The TCR sequence derives from an adult in good health. The chain carries TRBV6-1 and TRBJ2-7; D not resolved. The sequences come from peripheral blood, collected on day 0 of AZD1222 vaccination. The CDR3 spells CASSEAYYEQYF. The DNA of the CDR3 is TGTGCCAGCAGTGAAGCTTACTACGAGCAGTACTTC.